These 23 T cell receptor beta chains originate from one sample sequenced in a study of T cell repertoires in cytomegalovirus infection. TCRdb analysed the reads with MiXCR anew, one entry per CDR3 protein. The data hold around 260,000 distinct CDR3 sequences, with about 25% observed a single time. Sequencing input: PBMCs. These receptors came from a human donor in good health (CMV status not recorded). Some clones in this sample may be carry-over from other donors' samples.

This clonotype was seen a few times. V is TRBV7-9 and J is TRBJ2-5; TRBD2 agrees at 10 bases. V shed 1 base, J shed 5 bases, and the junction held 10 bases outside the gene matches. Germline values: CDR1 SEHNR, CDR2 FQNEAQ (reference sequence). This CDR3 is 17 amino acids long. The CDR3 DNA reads TGTGCCAGCAGCTTAGGAGGCCCTAGCGGGAGAGGTGAGACCCAGTACTTC. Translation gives CASSLGGPSGRGETQYF.

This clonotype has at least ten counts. The CDR3 DNA is TGTGCCAGCAGCCCCGGGACAGGGGCCCCGTTCTTC. Encoded protein: CASSPGTGAPFF. V gene TRBV7-2 combines with J gene TRBJ2-1, with TRBD1 matching 10 bases. Germline CDR1 SGHTA, CDR2 FQGNSA. This CDR3 is built from 12 residues. The V and J ends lost 5 bases and 15 bases, in that order; junction bases with no gene match: 7.

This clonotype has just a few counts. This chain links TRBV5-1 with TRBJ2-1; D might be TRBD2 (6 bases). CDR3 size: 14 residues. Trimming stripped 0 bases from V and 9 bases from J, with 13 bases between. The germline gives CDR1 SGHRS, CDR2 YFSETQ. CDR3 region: CASSLAGSVSEQFF. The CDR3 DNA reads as TGCGCCAGCAGCTTGGCCGGGAGTGTGAGTGAGCAGTTCTTC.

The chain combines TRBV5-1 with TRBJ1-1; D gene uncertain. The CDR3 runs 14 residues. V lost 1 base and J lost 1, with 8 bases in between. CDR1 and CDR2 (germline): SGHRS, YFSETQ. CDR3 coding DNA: TGCGCCAGCAGCTTGTTTACAGAGAACACTGAAGCTTTCTTT. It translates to CASSLFTENTEAFF.

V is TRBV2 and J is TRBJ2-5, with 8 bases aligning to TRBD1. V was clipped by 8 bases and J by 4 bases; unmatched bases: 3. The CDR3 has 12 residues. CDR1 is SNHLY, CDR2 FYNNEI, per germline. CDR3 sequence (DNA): TGTGCCAGCGACAGGGGAGTAGAGACCCAGTACTTC. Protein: CASDRGVETQYF.

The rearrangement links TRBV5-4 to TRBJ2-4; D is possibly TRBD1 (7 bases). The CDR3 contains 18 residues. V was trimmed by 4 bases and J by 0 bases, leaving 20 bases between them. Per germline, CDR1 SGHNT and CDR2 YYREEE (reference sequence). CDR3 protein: CASSPGGGAGLAKNIQYF. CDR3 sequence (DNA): TGTGCCAGCAGCCCTGGAGGGGGCGCGGGATTAGCCAAAAACATTCAGTACTTC. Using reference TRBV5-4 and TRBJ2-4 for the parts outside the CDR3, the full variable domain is ETGVTQSPTHLIKTRGQQVTLRCSSQSGHNTVSWYQQALGQGPQFIFQYYREEENGRGNFPPRFSGLQFPNYSSELNVNALELDDSALYLCASSPGGGAGLAKNIQYFGAGTRLSVL.

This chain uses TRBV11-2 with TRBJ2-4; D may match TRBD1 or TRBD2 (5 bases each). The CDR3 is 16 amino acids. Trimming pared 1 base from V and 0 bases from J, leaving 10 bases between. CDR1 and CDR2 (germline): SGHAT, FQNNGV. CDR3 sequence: CASSLVGPPAKNIQYF. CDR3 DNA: TGTGCCAGCAGCTTAGTGGGACCCCCAGCCAAAAACATTCAGTACTTC.

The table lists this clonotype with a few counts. CDR3 residues: CASNPVGGAGANVLTF. The CDR3 bases are TGTGCCAGCAATCCCGTGGGGGGGGCCGGGGCCAACGTCCTGACTTTC. This chain links TRBV2 with TRBJ2-6; possible D gene TRBD2, 7 bases. Germline V gene sequence: CDR1 SNHLY, CDR2 FYNNEI. This CDR3 is built from 16 residues. V was cut by 7 bases and J by 4 bases, with 17 bases left in between.

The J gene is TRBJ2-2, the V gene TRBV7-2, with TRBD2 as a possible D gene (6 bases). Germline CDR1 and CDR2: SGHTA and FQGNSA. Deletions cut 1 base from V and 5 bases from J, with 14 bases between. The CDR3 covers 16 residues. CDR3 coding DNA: TGTGCCAGCAGCTTAGGTTCCGGGAGATTTACCGGGGAGCTGTTTTTT. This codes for CASSLGSGRFTGELFF. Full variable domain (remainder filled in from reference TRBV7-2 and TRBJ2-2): GAGVSQSPSNKVTEKGKDVELRCDPISGHTALYWYRQSLGQGLEFLIYFQGNSAPDKSGLPSDRFSAERTGGSVSTLTIQRTQQEDSAVYLCASSLGSGRFTGELFFGEGSRLTVL.

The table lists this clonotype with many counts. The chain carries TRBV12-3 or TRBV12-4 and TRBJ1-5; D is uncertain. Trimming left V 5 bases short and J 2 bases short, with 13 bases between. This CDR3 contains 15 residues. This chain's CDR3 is CASSHLTAGNQPQHF. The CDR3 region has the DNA TGTGCCAGCAGTCACCTGACGGCGGGCAATCAGCCCCAGCATTTT.

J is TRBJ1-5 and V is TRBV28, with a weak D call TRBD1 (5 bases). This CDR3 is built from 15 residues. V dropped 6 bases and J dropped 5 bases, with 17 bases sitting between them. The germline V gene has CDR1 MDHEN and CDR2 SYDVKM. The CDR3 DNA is TGTGCCAGCAGACCGGGGGGAGGGAAGGATCAGCCCCAGCATTTT. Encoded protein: CASRPGGGKDQPQHF.

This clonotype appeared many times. The CDR3 DNA sequence: TGTGCCAGCAGCTTAGGGCAGCAGAACACTGAAGCTTTCTTT. This codes for CASSLGQQNTEAFF. The chain joins TRBV7-2 to TRBJ1-1; D uncertain. V was trimmed by 1 base and J by 1 base, leaving 7 bases between them. The CDR3 sequence is 14 residues long. Germline V gene lookup returns CDR1 SGHTA and CDR2 FQGNSA.

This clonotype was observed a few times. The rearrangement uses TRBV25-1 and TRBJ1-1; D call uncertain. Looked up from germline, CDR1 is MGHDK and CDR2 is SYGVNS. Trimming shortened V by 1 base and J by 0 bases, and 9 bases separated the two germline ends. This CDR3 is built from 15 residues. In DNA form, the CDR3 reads TGTGCCAGCAGTGAATTAGGCAGGTTGAACACTGAAGCTTTCTTT. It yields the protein CASSELGRLNTEAFF.

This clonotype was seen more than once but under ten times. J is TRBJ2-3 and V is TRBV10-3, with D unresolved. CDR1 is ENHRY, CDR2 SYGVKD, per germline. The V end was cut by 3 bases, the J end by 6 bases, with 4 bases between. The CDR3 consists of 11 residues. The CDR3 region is CAISDLDTQYF. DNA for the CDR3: TGTGCCATCAGTGACCTTGATACGCAGTATTTT.

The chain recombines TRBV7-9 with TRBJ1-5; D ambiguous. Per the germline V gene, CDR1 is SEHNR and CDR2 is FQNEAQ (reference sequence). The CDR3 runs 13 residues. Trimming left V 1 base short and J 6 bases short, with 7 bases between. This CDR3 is CASSLGVFQPQHF. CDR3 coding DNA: TGTGCCAGCAGCTTAGGCGTGTTTCAGCCCCAGCATTTT.

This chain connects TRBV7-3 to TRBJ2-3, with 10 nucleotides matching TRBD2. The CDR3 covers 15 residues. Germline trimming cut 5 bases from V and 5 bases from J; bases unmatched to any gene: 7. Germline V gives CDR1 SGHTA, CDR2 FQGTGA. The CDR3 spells CASSRSGGAGDTQYF. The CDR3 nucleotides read TGTGCCAGCAGCCGGAGCGGGGGGGCTGGAGATACGCAGTATTTT.

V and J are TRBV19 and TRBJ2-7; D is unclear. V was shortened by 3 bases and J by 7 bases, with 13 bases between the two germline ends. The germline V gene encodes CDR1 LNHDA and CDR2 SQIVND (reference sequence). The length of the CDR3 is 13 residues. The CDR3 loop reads CASSIAFPAEQYF. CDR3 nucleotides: TGTGCCAGTAGTATCGCCTTTCCTGCTGAGCAGTACTTC.

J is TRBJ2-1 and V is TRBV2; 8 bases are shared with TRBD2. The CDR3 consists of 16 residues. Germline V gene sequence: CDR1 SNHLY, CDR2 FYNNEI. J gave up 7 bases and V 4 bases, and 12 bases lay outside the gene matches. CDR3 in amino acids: CASSVGRGVAWNEQFF. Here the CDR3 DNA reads TGTGCCAGCAGTGTCGGGCGGGGGGTCGCCTGGAATGAGCAGTTCTTC.

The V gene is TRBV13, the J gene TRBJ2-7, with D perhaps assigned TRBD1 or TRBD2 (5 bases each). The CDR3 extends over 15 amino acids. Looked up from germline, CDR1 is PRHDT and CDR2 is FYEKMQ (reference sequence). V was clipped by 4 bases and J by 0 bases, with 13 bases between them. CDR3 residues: CASSSGTASSYEQYF. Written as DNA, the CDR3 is TGTGCCAGCAGCTCAGGGACCGCATCCTCCTACGAGCAGTACTTC.

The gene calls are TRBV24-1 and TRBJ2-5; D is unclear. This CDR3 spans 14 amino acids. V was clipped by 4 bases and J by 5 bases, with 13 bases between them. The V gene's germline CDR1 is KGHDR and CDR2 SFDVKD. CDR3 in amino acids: CATSDRTHSETQYF. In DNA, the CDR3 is TGTGCCACCAGTGACCGGACCCATTCGGAGACCCAGTACTTC.

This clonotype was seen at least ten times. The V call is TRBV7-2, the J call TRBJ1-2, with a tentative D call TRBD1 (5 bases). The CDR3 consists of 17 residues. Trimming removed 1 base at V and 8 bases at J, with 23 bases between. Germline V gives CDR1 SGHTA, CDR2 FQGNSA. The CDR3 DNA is TGTGCCAGCAGCTTAGTCGAGGGAGGATGGAGGGGAGGCGGCTACACCTTC. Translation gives CASSLVEGGWRGGGYTF.

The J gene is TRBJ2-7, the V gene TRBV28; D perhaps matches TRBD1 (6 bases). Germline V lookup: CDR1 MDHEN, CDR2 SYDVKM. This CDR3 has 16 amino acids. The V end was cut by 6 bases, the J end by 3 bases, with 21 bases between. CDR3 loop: CASSTTGSNILYEQYF. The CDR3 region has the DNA TGTGCCAGCAGCACTACAGGGTCTAATATCCTCTACGAGCAGTACTTC. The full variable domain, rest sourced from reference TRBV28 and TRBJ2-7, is DVKVTQSSRYLVKRTGEKVFLECVQDMDHENMFWYRQDPGLGLRLIYFSYDVKMKEKGDIPEGYSVSREKKERFSLILESASTNQTSMYLCASSTTGSNILYEQYFGPGTRLTVT.

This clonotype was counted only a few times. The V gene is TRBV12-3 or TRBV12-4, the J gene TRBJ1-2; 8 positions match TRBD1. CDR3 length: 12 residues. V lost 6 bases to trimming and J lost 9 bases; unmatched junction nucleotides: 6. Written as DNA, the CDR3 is TGTGCCAGCAGCCATGGACAGGGAAGCTACACCTTC. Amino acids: CASSHGQGSYTF.